The next 28 T cell receptor beta chains were all read from a single sample in a study of OX40 agonist ivuxolimab in advanced cancers. TCRdb's copy holds only in-frame clones and misses some; the assay was immunoSEQ multiplex PCR. This sample has fewer than 95,000 clones; 92% occur once, and the top ten carry more than 3%. This sample comprised CD4+ or CD8+ T cells sorted from blood, obtained in a trial of the OX40 agonist ivuxolimab. The receptors were gathered from an adult with an advanced solid tumor such as melanoma, head and neck, liver or kidney cancer.

The chain couples TRBV14 to TRBJ2-7; TRBD2 aligns across 7 bases. There are 15 residues in the CDR3. V lost 5 bases to trimming and J lost 0 bases; unmatched junction nucleotides: 7. The germline CDR1 and CDR2 sequences are SGHDN and FVKESK. DNA of the CDR3: TGTGCCAGCAGCGGTGGGGGGGGAAGCTCCTACGAGCAGTACTTC. Translation gives CASSGGGGSSYEQYF.

V is TRBV6-1 and J is TRBJ2-5; TRBD2 might be the D (7 bases). Near its end, the DNA agrees better with TRBJ2-7, so the J call may be wrong. The CDR3 is 15 amino acids. Germline CDR1 is MNHNS and CDR2 is SASEGT. The CDR3 reads CASSPPRGGPYEQYF. The CDR3, as DNA: TGTGCCAGCAGCCCCCCCAGGGGAGGGCCTTACGAGCAGTACTTC.

This clone was recorded a few times. The rearrangement links TRBV27 to TRBJ1-1, with D unresolved. There are 13 residues in the CDR3. The germline gives CDR1 MNHEY, CDR2 SMNVEV (reference sequence). Trimming removed 6 bases at V and 0 bases at J, with 8 bases between. This CDR3 is CASRVNLNTEAFF. In nucleotides, the CDR3 is TGTGCCAGCAGAGTGAACTTGAACACTGAAGCTTTCTTT.

CDR3 in DNA: TGTGCCACCATCCCAGCGGGGGACCTTACACAGTACCAAGAGACCCAGTACTTC. Protein: CATIPAGDLTQYQETQYF. The rearrangement links TRBV15 to TRBJ2-5, with 8 bases identical to TRBD2. Germline loops: CDR1 LNHNV, CDR2 YYDKDF (reference sequence). The junction had 16 bases not matched to a gene; V was cut back by 7 bases and J by 0 bases. This CDR3 has 18 residues.

The count of this clone is one. The chain couples TRBV10-1 to TRBJ2-2; perhaps TRBD1 as D (5 bases). CDR3 length: 13 amino acids. The germline V and J ends were trimmed by 5 bases and 5 bases, with 9 bases remaining between them. The germline gives CDR1 WNHNN, CDR2 SYGVQD (reference sequence). CDR3 residues: CASSTYRTGELFF. Written as DNA, the CDR3 is TGCGCCAGCAGTACCTACAGGACCGGGGAGCTGTTTTTT.

The chain joins TRBV15 to TRBJ2-1, with D uncertain. V lost 6 bases and J lost 4, with 13 bases in between. The CDR3 has 14 residues. CDR1 is LNHNV, CDR2 YYDKDF, per germline (reference sequence). The CDR3, as DNA: TGTGCCACCAGTCAAATCGCCGGATACAATGAGCAGTTCTTC. Translated: CATSQIAGYNEQFF.

The chain combines TRBV7-8 with TRBJ1-5; D remains ambiguous. The V end lost 0 bases, the J end lost 6 bases, and 12 bases lay between the germline ends. Germline V gene sequence: CDR1 SGHVS, CDR2 FQNEAQ. This CDR3 comprises 15 residues. The CDR3 loop is CASSLAGEWSQPQHF. CDR3 DNA: TGTGCCAGCAGCTTAGCTGGTGAATGGTCTCAGCCCCAGCATTTT.

The chain is built from TRBV7-2 and TRBJ2-5; D is undetermined. V lost 4 bases, J lost 3 bases, and 3 bases lay in between. From germline, CDR1 is SGHTA and CDR2 FQGNSA. The CDR3 is made up of 11 amino acids. Here the CDR3 reads CASSWEETQYF. The CDR3 DNA is TGTGCCAGCAGCTGGGAAGAGACCCAGTACTTC.

This clone was counted a single time. The V and J genes are TRBV7-6 and TRBJ2-7, with 10 bases lining up with TRBD1. This CDR3 region has 13 residues. V was clipped by 1 base and J by 6 bases; unmatched bases: 0. Looked up from germline, CDR1 is SGHVS and CDR2 is FNYEAQ. The CDR3 DNA reads as TGTGCCAGCAGCTTAGGGGACAGGGGCGAGCAGTACTTC. This gives the protein CASSLGDRGEQYF. Full variable domain (outside the CDR3, taken from reference TRBV7-6 and TRBJ2-7): GAGVSQSPRYKVTKRGQDVALRCDPISGHVSLYWYRQALGQGPEFLTYFNYEAQQDKSGLPNDRFSAERPEGSISTLTIQRTEQRDSAMYRCASSLGDRGEQYFGPGTRLTVT.

The V and J genes are TRBV27 and TRBJ2-6; D call uncertain. Per germline, CDR1 MNHEY and CDR2 SMNVEV (reference sequence). The V end was cut by 3 bases, the J end by 2 bases, with 2 bases between. The CDR3 is made up of 13 amino acids. The CDR3 here is CASSFAGANVLTF. CDR3 sequence (DNA): TGTGCCAGCAGTTTTGCTGGGGCCAACGTCCTGACTTTC. Combining the CDR3 with reference TRBV27 and TRBJ2-6 gives the whole variable domain EAQVTQNPRYLITVTGKKLTVTCSQNMNHEYMSWYRQDPGLGLRQIYYSMNVEVTDKGDVPEGYKVSRKEKRNFPLILESPSPNQTSLYFCASSFAGANVLTFGAGSRLTVL.

V is TRBV10-2 and J is TRBJ2-7; tentative D call: TRBD2 (5 bases). V gave up 2 bases and J gave up 6 bases, with 8 bases separating them. This CDR3 has 12 residues. Per germline, CDR1 WSHSY and CDR2 SAAADI. The DNA of the CDR3 is TGCGCCAGCAGTGAGCCGGGGAGCGAGCAGTACTTC. The encoded protein is CASSEPGSEQYF.

The rearrangement uses TRBV9 and TRBJ1-1; no reliable D call. This CDR3 is 14 amino acids long. With 4 bases removed from V and 4 bases from J, the gap between germline ends came to 14 bases. Germline assignment: CDR1 SGDLS and CDR2 YYNGEE. The CDR3 spells CASSPGRMATEAFF. In nucleotides, the CDR3 is TGTGCCAGCAGCCCAGGTAGAATGGCCACTGAAGCTTTCTTT. Based on the CDR3 plus reference TRBV9 and TRBJ1-1, the full variable domain is DSGVTQTPKHLITATGQRVTLRCSPRSGDLSVYWYQQSLDQGLQFLIQYYNGEERAKGNILERFSAQQFPDLHSELNLSSLELGDSALYFCASSPGRMATEAFFGQGTRLTVV.

This sequence joins TRBV4-1 and TRBJ2-5; D unresolved. Trimming took 0 bases from V and 5 from J, leaving 13 bases between them. This CDR3 comprises 15 residues. Germline V lookup: CDR1 MGHRA, CDR2 YSYEKL. The CDR3 sequence: CASSQDQLSDETQYF. The DNA for the CDR3 is TGCGCCAGCAGCCAAGACCAGTTGAGCGACGAGACCCAGTACTTC.

This chain connects TRBV4-1 to TRBJ1-2, with D perhaps TRBD1 (6 bases). Germline assignment: CDR1 MGHRA and CDR2 YSYEKL. V was trimmed by 4 bases and J by 1 base, leaving 10 bases between them. The CDR3 contains 14 residues. CDR3 nucleotide sequence: TGCGCCAGCAGCCGAGGACAGAATAACTATGGCTACACCTTC. It codes for CASSRGQNNYGYTF.

The rearrangement links TRBV27 to TRBJ2-3; D unresolved. This CDR3 is built from 13 residues. CDR1 and CDR2 from the germline V gene are MNHEY and SMNVEV (reference sequence). The germline V and J ends were trimmed by 4 bases and 6 bases, with 11 bases remaining between them. The DNA of the CDR3 is TGTGCCAGCAGTTCCAAGGCCCGGGATACGCAGTATTTT. Translating it yields CASSSKARDTQYF.

The V call is TRBV11-2, the J call TRBJ2-7; D is possibly TRBD1 or TRBD2 (5 bases each). V lost 11 bases and J 3 bases, leaving 20 bases between the germline ends. The CDR3 covers 14 residues. CDR1 and CDR2 (germline): SGHAT, FQNNGV. The CDR3 region is CASSFGDPNYEQYF. CDR3 coding DNA: TGTGCCTCCTCCTTTGGGGACCCCAACTACGAGCAGTACTTC.

In nucleotides, the CDR3 is TGCGCCAGCAGCCAGATCCTAAAAGGGGGCGCGAAGCAGTTCTTC. It translates to CASSQILKGGAKQFF. The V and J genes are TRBV4-1 and TRBJ2-1, with 7 bases aligning to TRBD1. Germline-derived CDR1 and CDR2 are MGHRA and YSYEKL. J gave up 11 bases and V 3 bases, and 13 bases lay outside the gene matches. The CDR3 has 15 amino acids.

This clone was seen a single time. The rearrangement uses TRBV5-1 and TRBJ2-2; 9 bases are shared with TRBD1. In germline, CDR1 is SGHRS, CDR2 YFSETQ. This CDR3 contains 15 residues. V shed 2 bases, J shed 7 bases, and the junction held 6 bases outside the gene matches. Written as DNA, the CDR3 is TGCGCCAGCAGCTTCAGGCGACAGGGGGTCGGGGAGCTGTTTTTT. It codes for CASSFRRQGVGELFF.

The chain employs TRBV4-1 and TRBJ1-5; a weak D match, TRBD1 (6 bases). This CDR3 has 16 residues. Looked up from germline, CDR1 is MGHRA and CDR2 is YSYEKL. V lost 0 bases and J lost 5, with 14 bases in between. CDR3 amino acids: CASSQDPRGVDQPQHF. The CDR3 region has the DNA TGCGCCAGCAGCCAAGATCCGAGGGGGGTCGATCAGCCCCAGCATTTT.

The chain has TRBV28 and TRBJ1-5; possible D gene TRBD1, 6 bases. V lost 7 bases and J 7 bases, leaving 20 bases between the germline ends. The CDR3 is made up of 15 amino acids. Germline CDR1 reads MDHEN; CDR2 reads SYDVKM. CDR3 DNA sequence: TGTGCCAGCAATCTACGGGGGCCGAGCGAACAGCCCCAGCATTTT. Its protein product is CASNLRGPSEQPQHF.

The chain couples TRBV19 to TRBJ1-2; D is ambiguous. Between the trimmed V and J ends, which lost 10 bases and 1 base, there was a span of 13 bases. The CDR3 has 13 residues. CDR1 LNHDA and CDR2 SQIVND come from the germline V gene (reference sequence). The CDR3 region has the DNA TGTGCCACCTCCGGGCTGCTTAACTATGGCTACACCTTC. It is translated as CATSGLLNYGYTF.

This sequence joins TRBV27 and TRBJ1-2; D might be TRBD1 (5 bases). This CDR3 comprises 13 residues. V gave up 3 bases and J gave up 8 bases, with 13 bases separating them. Germline lookup yields CDR1 MNHEY and CDR2 SMNVEV (reference sequence). CDR3 residues: CASSFPGGEGYTF. CDR3 sequence (DNA): TGTGCCAGCAGTTTTCCCGGGGGGGAAGGCTACACCTTC.

The V call is TRBV6-5, the J call TRBJ1-1; D not certain. This CDR3 spans 13 amino acids. Germline values: CDR1 MNHEY, CDR2 SVGAGI. V was pared by 6 bases and J by 6 bases, with 14 bases between. CDR3 nucleotide sequence: TGTGCCAGCAGCTATAAGGCTGTCGCTGAAGCTTTCTTT. Amino acid sequence: CASSYKAVAEAFF.

This rearrangement joins TRBV18 to TRBJ2-6; D ambiguous. CDR1 KGHSH and CDR2 LQKENI come from the germline V gene. The CDR3 consists of 17 residues. V gave up 3 bases and J gave up 1 base, with 13 bases separating them. The CDR3 DNA reads as TGTGCCAGCTCACCCGGCCTTTGGGGTTCTGGGGCCAACGTCCTGACTTTC. It translates to CASSPGLWGSGANVLTF.

This clone has only one observation. This sequence joins TRBV6-6 and TRBJ2-1, with TRBD2 matching over 9 bases. Unmatched junction bases numbered 7, after V lost 3 bases and J lost 7 bases. The CDR3 spans 15 residues. Germline values: CDR1 MNHNY, CDR2 SVGAGI (reference sequence). CDR3 sequence: CASSYSGGTTNEQFF. For the CDR3, the DNA is TGTGCCAGCAGTTATAGCGGGGGTACCACTAATGAGCAGTTCTTC.

This chain connects TRBV6-5 to TRBJ2-7, with a possible D match to TRBD2 (5 bases). The CDR3 sequence is 14 residues long. Trimming removed 2 bases at V and 1 base at J, with 9 bases between. CDR1 is MNHEY, CDR2 SVGAGI, per germline. The CDR3 spells CASSYGQRSYEQYF. The CDR3 DNA reads as TGTGCCAGCAGTTACGGGCAGCGGTCCTACGAGCAGTACTTC.

The chain combines TRBV11-2 with TRBJ2-2; 7 bases fit TRBD1. V lost 6 bases, J lost 2 bases, and 9 bases stayed unmatched. The CDR3 covers 16 residues. In germline, CDR1 is SGHAT, CDR2 FQNNGV. The CDR3, as DNA: TGTGCCAGCAGGGACAGCAGGGGGACCAACACCGGGGAGCTGTTTTTT. Residues: CASRDSRGTNTGELFF.

This CDR3 reads CASSSGLHSYEQYF. The CDR3 DNA follows: TGTGCCAGCAGCTCGGGACTGCACTCCTACGAGCAGTACTTC. This chain connects TRBV13 to TRBJ2-7; D may be TRBD2 (6 bases). CDR1 and CDR2 from the germline V gene are PRHDT and FYEKMQ (reference sequence). V shed 4 bases and J shed 0 bases, with 10 bases lying between them. CDR3 length: 14 residues.